One and the same sample provided the 28 T cell receptor beta chains below, sequenced in a study of shared clonotypes between healthy human individuals. The method was immunoSEQ multiplex PCR; TCRdb's version includes in-frame clones alone and lacks a portion of them. The sample includes about 480,000 clones, about 75% of them seen just once. The sample consisted of PBMCs. The source of these receptors is a woman in her forties in good health. Some clones in this sample may be carry-over from other donors' samples.

This clone was counted a few times. J is TRBJ1-2 and V is TRBV5-4, with 7 bases lining up with TRBD1. This CDR3 contains 15 residues. CDR1 and CDR2 (germline): SGHNT, YYREEE (reference sequence). V was clipped by 4 bases and J by 1 base; unmatched bases: 7. CDR3 in amino acids: CASSPQGGNNYGYTF. CDR3 coding DNA: TGTGCCAGCAGCCCCCAGGGGGGAAATAACTATGGCTACACCTTC.

V is TRBV27 and J is TRBJ1-3, with 7 nucleotides matching TRBD1. J lost 3 bases, V lost 8 bases, and 4 bases had no gene match. This CDR3 region has 13 residues. Germline CDR1 MNHEY, CDR2 SMNVEV (reference sequence). The CDR3: CASARQGGNTIYF. The CDR3 DNA reads as TGTGCCAGCGCCCGACAGGGTGGAAACACCATATATTTT.

V usage is TRBV28 and J usage is TRBJ1-2; 9 positions agree with TRBD1. Germline V lookup: CDR1 MDHEN, CDR2 SYDVKM. The length of the CDR3 is 17 residues. The trim removed 6 bases at V and 1 base at J, leaving 12 bases unmatched. CDR3 protein: CASSLPGTGSFNYGYTF. In nucleotides, the CDR3 is TGTGCCAGCAGCCTGCCCGGGACAGGGTCGTTTAACTATGGCTACACCTTC.

The chain employs TRBV5-1 and TRBJ1-4; TRBD1 agrees at 7 bases. This CDR3 region has 16 residues. Germline lookup yields CDR1 SGHRS and CDR2 YFSETQ. The J segment lost 1 base and the V segment lost 5 bases, leaving 8 bases of the junction unmatched. Written as DNA, the CDR3 is TGCGCCAGCAGACAGGCCTACAGGGGAACTAATGAAAAACTGTTTTTT. Its translation is CASRQAYRGTNEKLFF.

J is TRBJ2-1 and V is TRBV7-3, with 11 positions matching TRBD2. The V and J ends lost 6 bases and 0 bases, in that order; junction bases with no gene match: 13. This CDR3 contains 19 residues. Germline CDR1 and CDR2: SGHTA and FQGTGA. This CDR3 is CASSRTSGPIHTSYNEQFF. The CDR3, as DNA: TGTGCCAGCAGTCGGACTAGCGGGCCTATTCACACCTCCTACAATGAGCAGTTCTTC.

The chain carries TRBV25-1 and TRBJ1-2, with a weak D call TRBD1 (5 bases). V was trimmed by 0 bases and J by 1 base, leaving 12 bases between them. This CDR3 comprises 16 residues. Germline assignment: CDR1 MGHDK and CDR2 SYGVNS. The CDR3 DNA follows: TGTGCCAGCAGTGAATATAGAGGGGCAGATAACTATGGCTACACCTTC. Translation gives CASSEYRGADNYGYTF.

The sample holds many counts of this clone. CDR3 sequence reads: CASSVLGRETQYF. The CDR3 DNA sequence: TGTGCCAGCAGTGTGTTGGGACGAGAGACCCAGTACTTC. This rearrangement joins TRBV2 to TRBJ2-5; D may match TRBD1 or TRBD2 (5 bases each). CDR3 size: 13 residues. Germline assignment: CDR1 SNHLY and CDR2 FYNNEI. V was shortened by 4 bases and J by 4 bases, with 10 bases between the two germline ends.

This sequence joins TRBV6-5 and TRBJ1-5; tentatively, D is TRBD1 (5 bases). V lost 10 bases, J lost 0 bases, and 10 bases lay in between. The germline V gene encodes CDR1 MNHEY and CDR2 SVGAGI. The CDR3 has 13 amino acids. CDR3 coding DNA: TGTGCCACTGCCAGGGATAGCAATCAGCCCCAGCATTTT. Its protein product is CATARDSNQPQHF.

V is TRBV6-1 and J is TRBJ2-1; 9 positions agree with TRBD2. The CDR3 contains 15 residues. The J segment lost 6 bases and the V segment lost 3 bases, leaving 6 bases of the junction unmatched. Germline loops: CDR1 MNHNS, CDR2 SASEGT. CDR3 sequence reads: CASSEGLAWSNEQFF. CDR3 sequence (DNA): TGTGCCAGCAGTGAGGGACTAGCTTGGTCCAATGAGCAGTTCTTC.

This chain links TRBV6-5 with TRBJ1-1; D might be TRBD1 (6 bases). V lost 8 bases and J 5 bases, leaving 18 bases between the germline ends. The length of the CDR3 is 14 residues. Germline CDR1 and CDR2: MNHEY and SVGAGI. The CDR3, as DNA: TGTGCCAGCCGTACAATAGGGGGAGGAACTGAAGCTTTCTTT. Amino acids: CASRTIGGGTEAFF.

This clone came up many times. CDR3 sequence reads: CASSFGGRNQPQHF. CDR3 sequence (DNA): TGTGCCAGCAGCTTCGGCGGACGAAATCAGCCCCAGCATTTT. This chain joins TRBV7-8 and TRBJ1-5; D is unclear. Germline values: CDR1 SGHVS, CDR2 FQNEAQ. The V end was cut by 3 bases, the J end by 4 bases, with 10 bases between. The length of the CDR3 is 14 residues.

This chain joins TRBV19 and TRBJ1-3; D uncertain. Per germline, CDR1 LNHDA and CDR2 SQIVND (reference sequence). This CDR3 contains 13 residues. Trimming shortened V by 3 bases and J by 0 bases, and 3 bases separated the two germline ends. The CDR3, as DNA: TGTGCCAGTAGTATCGGCTCTGGAAACACCATATATTTT. Translated, it gives CASSIGSGNTIYF.

The chain links TRBV2 to TRBJ2-7; the match to TRBD2 covers 10 bases. Trimming took 7 bases from V and 3 from J; bases not matched to a gene: 6. There are 14 residues in the CDR3. In germline, CDR1 is SNHLY, CDR2 FYNNEI. CDR3 DNA: TGTGCCAGCAAGGAGCGGGAGGGGCACTACGAGCAGTACTTC. As protein: CASKEREGHYEQYF.

This clone has a handful of counts. In DNA form, the CDR3 reads TGTGCCAGCACCTTCAGGGTATTTGGCGTCAATCAGCCCCAGCATTTT. Translated: CASTFRVFGVNQPQHF. The chain joins TRBV28 to TRBJ1-5, with D tentatively TRBD1 (5 bases). Germline CDR1 is MDHEN and CDR2 is SYDVKM. The V end lost 7 bases, the J end lost 3 bases, and 19 bases lay between the germline ends. The CDR3 loop spans 16 amino acids.

J is TRBJ2-5 and V is TRBV11-1, with 9 bases that match TRBD1. The length of the CDR3 is 15 residues. CDR1 SGHAT and CDR2 FQDESV come from the germline V gene (reference sequence). The J segment lost 5 bases and the V segment lost 5 bases, leaving 9 bases of the junction unmatched. The CDR3 DNA sequence: TGTGCCAGCAGCCCTCCGGGGACAGGGCGGGAGACCCAGTACTTC. Its protein is CASSPPGTGRETQYF.

The rearrangement uses TRBV18 and TRBJ2-3; 9 bases map to TRBD1. This CDR3 region has 16 residues. The V and J ends lost 6 bases and 0 bases, in that order; junction bases with no gene match: 7. Germline V lookup: CDR1 KGHSH, CDR2 LQKENI. CDR3 DNA: TGTGCCAGCTCCCCCGGACAGGGGTCTAGCACAGATACGCAGTATTTT. The encoded protein is CASSPGQGSSTDTQYF.

The V and J genes are TRBV5-1 and TRBJ2-1; D may be TRBD1 or TRBD2 (5 bases each). The CDR3 has 13 residues. V was shortened by 4 bases and J by 9 bases, with 14 bases between the two germline ends. Germline V gene lookup returns CDR1 SGHRS and CDR2 YFSETQ. Written as DNA, the CDR3 is TGCGCCAGCAGCAGCGTGGGGGTAGGTGAGCAGTTCTTC. Amino acid sequence: CASSSVGVGEQFF.

The chain has TRBV5-8 and TRBJ2-5; D is possibly TRBD1 (6 bases). This CDR3 region has 12 residues. Germline assignment: CDR1 SGHTS and CDR2 YDEGEE. Between the trimmed V and J ends, which lost 1 base and 5 bases, there was a span of 6 bases. The chain's CDR3 is CASSLQGETQYF. DNA of the CDR3: TGTGCCAGCAGCTTGCAGGGGGAGACCCAGTACTTC.

The chain uses TRBV13 and TRBJ2-1, with 8 bases aligning to TRBD2. V was pared by 0 bases and J by 9 bases, with 10 bases of the junction left unmatched. The CDR3 is made up of 16 amino acids. CDR1 is PRHDT, CDR2 FYEKMQ, per germline (reference sequence). The CDR3 spells CASSLGPSGRVGEQFF. CDR3 DNA: TGTGCCAGCAGCTTAGGCCCTAGCGGGCGGGTGGGTGAGCAGTTCTTC.

This clone was counted at least ten times. The sample holds other DNA sequences that translate to the same CDR3. The rearrangement joins TRBV12-5 to TRBJ1-3, with no clear D. Germline V gene lookup returns CDR1 LGHNT and CDR2 FRNRAP. V was shortened by 2 bases and J by 0 bases, with 20 bases between the two germline ends. This CDR3 region has 19 residues. This chain's CDR3 is CASGLPPLKVSLSGNTIYF. The CDR3 DNA follows: TGTGCTAGTGGTTTGCCACCCCTGAAAGTAAGCCTCTCTGGAAACACCATATATTTT.

The table lists this clone with a count of one. The chain combines TRBV9 with TRBJ2-2; possibly TRBD1 or TRBD2 for D (5 bases each). Germline V gene sequence: CDR1 SGDLS, CDR2 YYNGEE. The V end lost 5 bases, the J end lost 6 bases, and 14 bases lay between the germline ends. The CDR3 extends over 14 amino acids. This CDR3 is CASSTQGDAGELFF. The CDR3 DNA reads as TGTGCCAGCAGTACCCAAGGGGACGCCGGGGAGCTGTTTTTT.

This rearrangement joins TRBV6-1 to TRBJ2-3; D is unresolved. The germline V gene has CDR1 MNHNS and CDR2 SASEGT. The CDR3 is 12 residues long. Trimming cost V 6 bases and J 5 bases, with 9 bases left between them. The DNA for the CDR3 is TGTGCCAGCAGCCTTCCGGGAGATACGCAGTATTTT. Protein sequence: CASSLPGDTQYF.

V and J are TRBV7-3 and TRBJ2-5; TRBD2 is a possible D gene (5 bases). The ends were cut back, 6 bases at V and 0 bases at J, with 11 bases in the middle. The CDR3 contains 14 residues. Germline-derived CDR1 and CDR2 are SGHTA and FQGTGA. Written as DNA, the CDR3 is TGTGCCAGCAGTCCCCGGCGGGACCAAGAGACCCAGTACTTC. The encoded protein is CASSPRRDQETQYF. The entire variable domain, with the rest obtained from reference TRBV7-3 and TRBJ2-5, is as follows: GAGVSQTPSNKVTEKGKYVELRCDPISGHTALYWYRQSLGQGPEFLIYFQGTGAADDSGLPNDRFFAVRPEGSVSTLKIQRTERGDSAVYLCASSPRRDQETQYFGPGTRLLVL.

The chain couples TRBV7-2 to TRBJ1-3; D gene uncertain. Germline CDR1 SGHTA, CDR2 FQGNSA. The V end lost 0 bases, the J end lost 2 bases, and 11 bases lay between the germline ends. This CDR3 spans 16 amino acids. The CDR3 region is CASSLALGGTGNTIYF. The CDR3 coding sequence is TGTGCCAGCAGCTTAGCGCTGGGAGGGACTGGAAACACCATATATTTT.

V is TRBV15 and J is TRBJ1-4; D uncertain. The CDR3 sequence is 16 residues long. V was trimmed by 3 bases and J by 0 bases, leaving 11 bases between them. The V gene's germline CDR1 is LNHNV and CDR2 YYDKDF (reference sequence). For the CDR3, the DNA is TGTGCCACCAGCAGCAGGCCGGAGTCAACTAATGAAAAACTGTTTTTT. Its protein product is CATSSRPESTNEKLFF. The whole variable domain, filled in from reference TRBV15 and TRBJ1-4, reads DAMVIQNPRYQVTQFGKPVTLSCSQTLNHNVMYWYQQKSSQAPKLLFHYYDKDFNNEADTPDNFQSRRPNTSFCFLDIRSPGLGDTAMYLCATSSRPESTNEKLFFGSGTQLSVL.

This clone came up once. The chain is built from TRBV30 and TRBJ2-1, with 8 bases identical to TRBD2. The CDR3 loop spans 16 amino acids. Germline V gene lookup returns CDR1 GTSNPN and CDR2 SVGIG (reference sequence). The V segment lost 2 bases and the J segment 0 bases; nucleotides outside the gene matches: 6. The CDR3 DNA sequence: TGTGCCTGGAGTACCGCGGGGGGAAGCTCCTACAATGAGCAGTTCTTC. This sequence encodes CAWSTAGGSSYNEQFF.

The chain is built from TRBV5-4 and TRBJ2-1; maybe TRBD2 (6 bases). Germline V lookup: CDR1 SGHNT, CDR2 YYREEE (reference sequence). The CDR3 loop spans 15 amino acids. V lost 2 bases and J 6 bases, leaving 15 bases between the germline ends. CDR3 sequence: CASSFGGIKANEQFF. For the CDR3, the DNA is TGTGCCAGCAGCTTTGGCGGGATCAAGGCCAATGAGCAGTTCTTC.

This clone was seen ten or more times. Other DNA sequences in the sample encode the same CDR3. V gene TRBV4-1 combines with J gene TRBJ1-2; D is uncertain. The CDR3 is made up of 16 amino acids. The ends were cut back, 4 bases at V and 2 bases at J, with 17 bases in the middle. Per germline, CDR1 MGHRA and CDR2 YSYEKL. CDR3 amino acids: CASSPVLRVRNYGYTF. The DNA for the CDR3 is TGCGCCAGCAGCCCTGTGTTGCGTGTACGGAACTATGGCTACACCTTC.